Each of the 20 T cell receptor beta chains below was sequenced from the same sample in a study of blood T cell repertoires in COVID-19 (dated by TCRdb to 2018 to 2020). Libraries were built with the immunoSEQ multiplex PCR assay. Sourced from immuneACCESS, this table was stored by TCRdb with only in-frame sequences that have V and J called. A share of the clones is absent; for the studies checked, an unresolved V gene accounts for under half, and the remainder has no known explanation. This sample has under 250,000 clones in its table, and 82% of those were observed once. The ten largest clones take up about 3.7% of the sample. The sample was PBMCs or T cells enriched from blood (not recorded which). These receptors were taken from a woman aged 60 to 75 who had recovered from COVID-19.

The chain links TRBV2 to TRBJ1-2; the match to TRBD1 covers 7 bases. The trim removed 8 bases at V and 6 bases at J, leaving 9 bases unmatched. The germline V gene has CDR1 SNHLY and CDR2 FYNNEI. This CDR3 is 13 amino acids long. The CDR3 DNA sequence: TGTGCCAGCGGGGGACAGCCGTCGGATGGCTACACCTTC. Its translation: CASGGQPSDGYTF. The full variable domain, completed using reference TRBV2 and TRBJ1-2, is EPEVTQTPSHQVTQMGQEVILRCVPISNHLYFYWYRQILGQKVEFLVSFYNNEISEKSEIFDDQFSVERPDGSNFTLKIRSTKLEDSAMYFCASGGQPSDGYTFGSGTRLTVV.

This chain links TRBV9 with TRBJ2-1; 9 bases agree with TRBD2. The CDR3 is 15 amino acids. V shed 3 bases, J shed 4 bases, and the junction held 5 bases outside the gene matches. Germline V gives CDR1 SGDLS, CDR2 YYNGEE. In nucleotides, the CDR3 is TGTGCCAGCAGCGGAGGGACTAGCAGTTACAATGAGCAGTTCTTC. It specifies CASSGGTSSYNEQFF.

The V and J genes are TRBV7-2 and TRBJ2-3; unclear D gene. The germline V and J ends were trimmed by 8 bases and 0 bases, with 9 bases remaining between them. The CDR3 contains 13 residues. From germline, CDR1 is SGHTA and CDR2 FQGNSA. CDR3 DNA sequence: TGTGCCAGCGGCATCCCCAGCACAGATACGCAGTATTTT. Its protein is CASGIPSTDTQYF.

This rearrangement joins TRBV7-6 to TRBJ2-7, with a tentative D call TRBD1 (6 bases). The CDR3 has 14 amino acids. The germline V and J ends were trimmed by 5 bases and 2 bases, with 13 bases remaining between them. Germline CDR1 is SGHVS and CDR2 is FNYEAQ. The CDR3: CASSTPDRPYEQYF. The CDR3 DNA follows: TGTGCCAGCAGCACCCCGGACAGACCCTACGAGCAGTACTTC.

This chain uses TRBV6-5 with TRBJ2-7; possibly TRBD1 for D (5 bases). The CDR3 has 15 residues. V dropped 4 bases and J dropped 1 base, with 14 bases sitting between them. Germline V gene data show CDR1 as MNHEY and CDR2 as SVGAGI. In DNA form, the CDR3 reads TGTGCCAGCAGTTCTTTTTATCAGGGATCCTACGAGCAGTACTTC. Its protein is CASSSFYQGSYEQYF.

The chain employs TRBV7-2 and TRBJ1-1, with 7 nucleotides matching TRBD1. The CDR3 sequence is 15 residues long. V lost 5 bases and J lost 4; bases outside the gene matches: 10. CDR1 SGHTA and CDR2 FQGNSA come from the germline V gene. The CDR3: CASSARDSKLTEAFF. The DNA of the CDR3 is TGTGCCAGCAGCGCTCGGGACAGCAAACTCACTGAAGCTTTCTTT.

This chain uses TRBV5-4 with TRBJ1-1; 7 bases agree with TRBD1. This CDR3 comprises 14 residues. The V segment lost 1 base and the J segment 5 bases; nucleotides outside the gene matches: 5. Per germline, CDR1 SGHNT and CDR2 YYREEE (reference sequence). The CDR3 is CASSLKGAGTEAFF. The DNA for the CDR3 is TGTGCCAGCAGCTTGAAGGGGGCGGGTACTGAAGCTTTCTTT.

The rearrangement joins TRBV9 to TRBJ2-2, with a weak D call TRBD1 (5 bases). CDR3 length: 13 amino acids. Germline CDR1 is SGDLS and CDR2 is YYNGEE. The ends were cut back, 4 bases at V and 10 bases at J, with 14 bases in the middle. The CDR3 DNA follows: TGTGCCAGCAGCCCCCAGGGTCCGGAGGAGCTGTTTTTT. Protein sequence: CASSPQGPEELFF.

V is TRBV6-5 and J is TRBJ2-4; the D gene is possibly TRBD1 (5 bases). The CDR3 runs 15 residues. V was shortened by 6 bases and J by 0 bases, with 12 bases between the two germline ends. Germline CDR1 reads MNHEY; CDR2 reads SVGAGI. CDR3 coding DNA: TGTGCCAGCAGCTCAGGGTTTCTAGCCAAAAACATTCAGTACTTC. The encoded protein is CASSSGFLAKNIQYF.

The rearrangement uses TRBV2 and TRBJ2-1; tentatively, D is TRBD2 (6 bases). Germline loops: CDR1 SNHLY, CDR2 FYNNEI. This CDR3 spans 13 amino acids. V was clipped by 8 bases and J by 6 bases, with 14 bases between them. The CDR3 reads CASVEGLFNEQFF. CDR3 DNA sequence: TGTGCCAGCGTGGAGGGCTTATTCAATGAGCAGTTCTTC.

The chain joins TRBV4-1 to TRBJ2-1; 13 positions agree with TRBD2. Germline lookup yields CDR1 MGHRA and CDR2 YSYEKL. The V segment lost 2 bases and the J segment 4 bases; nucleotides outside the gene matches: 2. There are 16 residues in the CDR3. CDR3 residues: CASSQPTSGRYNEQFF. In DNA, the CDR3 is TGCGCCAGCAGCCAACCGACTAGCGGGAGGTACAATGAGCAGTTCTTC.

A few counts support this clone. The chain has TRBV14 and TRBJ2-2, with D unclear. This CDR3 contains 13 residues. Trimming cost V 1 base and J 5 bases, with 5 bases left between them. Germline CDR1 and CDR2: SGHDN and FVKESK. In DNA, the CDR3 is TGTGCCAGCAGCCAAGTGCAGACCGGGGAGCTGTTTTTT. Translated: CASSQVQTGELFF.

The chain joins TRBV7-3 to TRBJ2-7; D is possibly TRBD2 (6 bases). The CDR3 extends over 14 amino acids. The V end lost 5 bases, the J end lost 6 bases, and 17 bases lay between the germline ends. Germline V gene lookup returns CDR1 SGHTA and CDR2 FQGTGA. CDR3 bases: TGTGCCAGCAGCCAGGCGGGCAGGGAGGTCGAGCAGTACTTC. This sequence encodes CASSQAGREVEQYF.

The chain has TRBV7-9 and TRBJ2-2; 7 bases match TRBD1. Germline-derived CDR1 and CDR2 are SEHNR and FQNEAQ (reference sequence). V lost 1 base and J lost 5; bases outside the gene matches: 4. CDR3 size: 15 residues. In DNA form, the CDR3 reads TGTGCCAGCAGCTTAGTAACAGGGGTGACCGGGGAGCTGTTTTTT. Translating gives CASSLVTGVTGELFF.

The chain joins TRBV6-5 to TRBJ1-5, with D possibly being TRBD1 (6 bases). There are 15 residues in the CDR3. Germline-derived CDR1 and CDR2 are MNHEY and SVGAGI. V lost 0 bases to trimming and J lost 6 bases, with 12 bases between them. The chain's CDR3 is CASSYSRGPPQPQHF. CDR3 sequence (DNA): TGTGCCAGCAGTTACTCGCGGGGGCCTCCTCAGCCCCAGCATTTT.

The V gene is TRBV19, the J gene TRBJ2-5; D perhaps matches TRBD1 (6 bases). Germline V gene sequence: CDR1 LNHDA, CDR2 SQIVND (reference sequence). V shed 4 bases and J shed 7 bases, with 13 bases lying between them. The CDR3 loop spans 13 amino acids. The CDR3 DNA reads TGTGCCAGTAGTACCGGGACACTAGGGACCCAGTACTTC. It yields the protein CASSTGTLGTQYF.

The sample holds a few counts of this clone. The V gene is TRBV18, the J gene TRBJ1-1; a weak D match, TRBD1 (6 bases). Germline V lookup: CDR1 KGHSH, CDR2 LQKENI. CDR3 size: 14 residues. V lost 2 bases to trimming and J lost 0 bases, with 7 bases between them. The CDR3 DNA sequence: TGTGCCAGCTCACCAACAGGGTTGAACACTGAAGCTTTCTTT. Translation: CASSPTGLNTEAFF.

This rearrangement joins TRBV4-1 to TRBJ1-1; tentatively, D is TRBD1 (5 bases). The CDR3 runs to 17 residues. Trimming left V 0 bases short and J 5 bases short, with 19 bases between. Germline V gives CDR1 MGHRA, CDR2 YSYEKL. The CDR3 DNA sequence: TGCGCCAGCAGCCAAGATTCCCGCGGGGGGGGATTGACTGAAGCTTTCTTT. Amino acid sequence: CASSQDSRGGGLTEAFF.

This chain uses TRBV5-6 with TRBJ2-1; TRBD2 agrees at 7 bases. CDR1 and CDR2 (germline): SGHDT, YYEEEE. Losses at the gene ends were 3 bases for V and 8 bases for J; bases not matched to a gene: 14. The CDR3 is 16 amino acids. CDR3 region: CASSSLRGRITDEQFF. The DNA of the CDR3 is TGTGCCAGCAGCTCCCTTCGCGGGAGAATTACCGATGAGCAGTTCTTC.

The rearrangement joins TRBV7-9 to TRBJ1-1; 12 nucleotides agree with TRBD1. In germline, CDR1 is SEHNR, CDR2 FQNEAQ (reference sequence). V was clipped by 3 bases and J by 4 bases; unmatched bases: 3. The length of the CDR3 is 15 residues. The CDR3 DNA sequence: TGTGCCAGCAGCTTGGGGACAGGGGGCATCACTGAAGCTTTCTTT. This sequence encodes CASSLGTGGITEAFF.